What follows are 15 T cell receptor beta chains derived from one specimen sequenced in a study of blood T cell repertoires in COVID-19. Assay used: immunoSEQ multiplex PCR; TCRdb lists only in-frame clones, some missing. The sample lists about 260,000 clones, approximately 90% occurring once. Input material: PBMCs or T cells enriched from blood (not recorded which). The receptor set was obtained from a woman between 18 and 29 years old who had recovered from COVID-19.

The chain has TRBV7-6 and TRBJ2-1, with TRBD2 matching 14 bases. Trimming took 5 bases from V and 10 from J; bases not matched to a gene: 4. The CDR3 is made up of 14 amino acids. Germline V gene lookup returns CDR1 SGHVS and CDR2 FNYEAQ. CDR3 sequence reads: CASSRTSGGREQFF. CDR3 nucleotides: TGTGCCAGCAGCCGGACTAGCGGGGGGAGAGAGCAGTTCTTC.

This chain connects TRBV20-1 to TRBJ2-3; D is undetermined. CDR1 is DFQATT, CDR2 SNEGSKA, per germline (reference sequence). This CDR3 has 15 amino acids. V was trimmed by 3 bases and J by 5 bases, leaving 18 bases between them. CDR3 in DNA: TGCAGTGCTAGTCCGGAACGGCCGACGGGAGATACGCAGTATTTT. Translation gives CSASPERPTGDTQYF.

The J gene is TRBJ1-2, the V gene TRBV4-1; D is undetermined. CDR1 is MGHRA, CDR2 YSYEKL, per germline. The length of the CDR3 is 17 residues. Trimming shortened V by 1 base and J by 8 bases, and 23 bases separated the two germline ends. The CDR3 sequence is CASSQATDDTDPQGYTF. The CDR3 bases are TGCGCCAGCAGCCAAGCTACAGACGATACCGATCCGCAGGGCTACACCTTC.

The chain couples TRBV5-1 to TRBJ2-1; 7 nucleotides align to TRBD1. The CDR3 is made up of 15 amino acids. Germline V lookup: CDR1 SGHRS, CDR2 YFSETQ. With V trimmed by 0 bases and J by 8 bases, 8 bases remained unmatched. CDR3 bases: TGCGCCAGCAGCTTGGTGTTCAGGGGGTCGGATGAGCAGTTCTTC. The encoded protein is CASSLVFRGSDEQFF. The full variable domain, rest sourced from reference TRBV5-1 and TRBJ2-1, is KAGVTQTPRYLIKTRGQQVTLSCSPISGHRSVSWYQQTPGQGLQFLFEYFSETQRNKGNFPGRFSGRQFSNSRSEMNVSTLELGDSALYLCASSLVFRGSDEQFFGPGTRLTVL.

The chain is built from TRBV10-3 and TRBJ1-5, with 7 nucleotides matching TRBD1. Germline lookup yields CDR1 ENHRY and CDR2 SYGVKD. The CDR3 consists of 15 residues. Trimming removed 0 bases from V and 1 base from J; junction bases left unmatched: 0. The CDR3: CAISESGQSNQPQHF. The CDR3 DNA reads TGTGCCATCAGTGAGTCGGGACAGAGCAATCAGCCCCAGCATTTT.

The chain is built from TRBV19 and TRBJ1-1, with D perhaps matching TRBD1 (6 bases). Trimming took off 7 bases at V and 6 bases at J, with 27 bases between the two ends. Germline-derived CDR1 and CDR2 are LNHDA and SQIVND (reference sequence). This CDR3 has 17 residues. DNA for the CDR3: TGTGCCAGTACCCCCCTTTCTCGATTGTGGGAGGGGGCTGAAGCTTTCTTT. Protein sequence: CASTPLSRLWEGAEAFF.

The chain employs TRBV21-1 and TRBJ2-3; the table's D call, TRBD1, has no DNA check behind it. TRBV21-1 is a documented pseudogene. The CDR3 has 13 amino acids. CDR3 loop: CASSKAAGGRQYF. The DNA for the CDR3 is TGTGCCAGCAGCAAAGCGGCAGGGGGTAGACAGTATTTT.

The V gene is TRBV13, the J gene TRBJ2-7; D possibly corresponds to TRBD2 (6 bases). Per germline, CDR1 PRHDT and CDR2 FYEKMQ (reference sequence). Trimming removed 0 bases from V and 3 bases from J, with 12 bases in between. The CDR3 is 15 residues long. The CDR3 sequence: CASSLGLEGSYEQYF. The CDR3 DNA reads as TGTGCCAGCAGCTTAGGCCTGGAGGGAAGCTACGAGCAGTACTTC.

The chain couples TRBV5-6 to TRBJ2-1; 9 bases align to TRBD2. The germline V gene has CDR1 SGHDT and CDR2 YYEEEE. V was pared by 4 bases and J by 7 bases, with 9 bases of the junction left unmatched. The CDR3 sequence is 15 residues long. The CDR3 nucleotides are TGTGCCAGCAGCACACTCGGCGGGGGGGCGAATGAGCAGTTCTTC. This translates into CASSTLGGGANEQFF.

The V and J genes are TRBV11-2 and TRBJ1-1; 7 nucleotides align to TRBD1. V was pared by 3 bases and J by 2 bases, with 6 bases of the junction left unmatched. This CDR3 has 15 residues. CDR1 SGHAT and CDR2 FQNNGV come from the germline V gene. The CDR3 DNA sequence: TGTGCCAGCAGCTTTTCGACAGGGCGAAACACTGAAGCTTTCTTT. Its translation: CASSFSTGRNTEAFF. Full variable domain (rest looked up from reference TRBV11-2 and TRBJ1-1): EAGVAQSPRYKIIEKRQSVAFWCNPISGHATLYWYQQILGQGPKLLIQFQNNGVVDDSQLPKDRFSAERLKGVDSTLKIQPAKLEDSAVYLCASSFSTGRNTEAFFGQGTRLTVV.

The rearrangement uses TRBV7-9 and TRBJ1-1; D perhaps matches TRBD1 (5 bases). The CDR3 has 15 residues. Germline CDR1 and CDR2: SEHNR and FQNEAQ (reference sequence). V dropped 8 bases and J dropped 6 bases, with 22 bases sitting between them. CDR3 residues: CASQKGTGGPPEAFF. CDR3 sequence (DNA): TGTGCCAGCCAAAAAGGGACTGGCGGGCCACCTGAAGCTTTCTTT.

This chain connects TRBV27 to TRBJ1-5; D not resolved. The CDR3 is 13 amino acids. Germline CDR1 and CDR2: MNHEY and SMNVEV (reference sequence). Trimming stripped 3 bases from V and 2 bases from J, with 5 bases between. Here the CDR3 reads CASSFLGNQPQHF. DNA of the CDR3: TGTGCCAGCAGTTTCTTAGGCAATCAGCCCCAGCATTTT.

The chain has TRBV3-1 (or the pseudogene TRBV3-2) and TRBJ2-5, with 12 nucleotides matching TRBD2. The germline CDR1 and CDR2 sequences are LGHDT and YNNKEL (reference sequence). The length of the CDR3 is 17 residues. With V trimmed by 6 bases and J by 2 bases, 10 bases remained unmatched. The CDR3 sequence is CASSHRLAGVRQETQYF. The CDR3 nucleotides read TGTGCCAGCAGTCATAGACTAGCGGGGGTTCGGCAAGAGACCCAGTACTTC.

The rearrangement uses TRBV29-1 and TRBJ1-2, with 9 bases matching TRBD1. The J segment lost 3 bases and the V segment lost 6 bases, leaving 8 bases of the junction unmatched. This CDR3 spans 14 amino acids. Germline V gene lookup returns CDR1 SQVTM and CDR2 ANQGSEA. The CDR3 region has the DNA TGCAGCGTAGCCGGGACAGGGATATACTATGGCTACACCTTC. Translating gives CSVAGTGIYYGYTF.

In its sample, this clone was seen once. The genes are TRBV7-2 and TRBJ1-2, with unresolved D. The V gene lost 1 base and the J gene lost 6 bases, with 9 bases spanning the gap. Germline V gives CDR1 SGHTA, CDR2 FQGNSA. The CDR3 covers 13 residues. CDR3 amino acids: CASSLVSGDGYTF. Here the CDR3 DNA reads TGTGCCAGCAGCTTAGTATCGGGAGATGGCTACACCTTC.